The 8 T cell receptor beta chains reported below all come from one sample, sequenced in a study of cytomegalovirus exposure and HLA in healthy donors. 60 Vbeta and 13 Jbeta primers were used in PCR. TCRdb keeps only in-frame clones here, not all; method: immunoSEQ multiplex PCR. Among approximately 190,000 clones listed, roughly 70% were seen once. Sequencing input: PBMCs. Receptors were obtained from a man aged 40-49 years in good health and CMV-seropositive.

This clone was detected once. The chain recombines TRBV4-2 with TRBJ1-5, with D possibly being TRBD1 (5 bases). This CDR3 is built from 14 residues. Between the trimmed V and J ends, which lost 1 base and 9 bases, there was a span of 13 bases. Germline CDR1 reads LGHNA; CDR2 reads YNFKEQ. CDR3 DNA: TGTGCCAGCAGCCAAGGGGGCCTCACGTGGCCCCAGCATTTT. Protein: CASSQGGLTWPQHF.

The rearrangement joins TRBV2 to TRBJ2-7; D gene unclear. CDR3 length equals 11 residues. Deletions cut 9 bases from V and 4 bases from J, with 10 bases between. Germline V lookup: CDR1 SNHLY, CDR2 FYNNEI. CDR3 loop: CASKGAYEQYF. DNA for the CDR3: TGTGCCAGTAAAGGAGCTTACGAGCAGTACTTC.

This clone showed up just a few times. CDR3 sequence reads: CAITGDQSNYGYTF. The DNA of the CDR3 is TGTGCCATCACCGGAGACCAGTCGAACTATGGCTACACCTTC. This chain uses TRBV10-3 with TRBJ1-2; D unclear. The CDR3 totals 14 residues. The ends were cut back, 7 bases at V and 2 bases at J, with 14 bases in the middle. CDR1 and CDR2 from the germline V gene are ENHRY and SYGVKD.

The rearrangement links TRBV5-4 to TRBJ2-1; D might be TRBD1 (5 bases). Trimming stripped 0 bases from V and 8 bases from J, with 12 bases between. This CDR3 is built from 14 residues. The V gene's germline CDR1 is SGHNT and CDR2 YYREEE (reference sequence). CDR3 nucleotides: TGTGCCAGCAGCTTGGCTAGGGGTCGGGATGAGCAGTTCTTC. It specifies CASSLARGRDEQFF.

The chain joins TRBV2 to TRBJ2-7; 10 bases match TRBD1. The germline V gene has CDR1 SNHLY and CDR2 FYNNEI. The J segment lost 3 bases and the V segment lost 5 bases, leaving 7 bases of the junction unmatched. There are 15 residues in the CDR3. The CDR3 nucleotides are TGTGCCAGCAGTCAGACAGGGGGCCCGTTCTACGAGCAGTACTTC. It yields the protein CASSQTGGPFYEQYF.

This chain connects TRBV19 to TRBJ2-3, with TRBD1 as a possible D gene (7 bases). Germline values: CDR1 LNHDA, CDR2 SQIVND (reference sequence). With 3 bases removed from V and 5 bases from J, the gap between germline ends came to 18 bases. The CDR3 loop spans 16 amino acids. The CDR3 DNA reads TGTGCCAGTAGTATGACAGGGTGGGGGGCCGGAGATACGCAGTATTTT. Translated: CASSMTGWGAGDTQYF.

The chain employs TRBV19 and TRBJ2-1; 10 bases fit TRBD1. The CDR3 extends over 15 amino acids. V gave up 5 bases and J gave up 5 bases; unmatched junction bases: 6. The germline gives CDR1 LNHDA, CDR2 SQIVND (reference sequence). In DNA, the CDR3 is TGTGCCAGTAGTTGGGACAGGGGCTTAAACAATGAGCAGTTCTTC. Translating it yields CASSWDRGLNNEQFF.

The chain has TRBV6-1 and TRBJ2-5, with 7 bases that match TRBD1. Germline values: CDR1 MNHNS, CDR2 SASEGT. The CDR3 has 15 residues. The V gene end was trimmed by 1 base and the J gene end by 3 bases; junction bases not matched to a gene: 5. CDR3 DNA sequence: TGTGCCAGCAGTGAAGGCGGCAGGGGGAAAGAGACCCAGTACTTC. Its protein is CASSEGGRGKETQYF.